The rows below give T cell receptor beta chains drawn from one sample of a study of T cell responses to AZD1222 COVID-19 vaccine. Sequenced by immunoSEQ multiplex PCR; TCRdb stores in-frame clones only, minus some. This sample has 120,000 or so clones, with 89% found just once. The sample was peripheral blood, taken on day 0 of AZD1222 vaccination. The receptors stem from an adult in good health. Both conserved end residues are part of each CDR3. Each record gives: V gene, D gene, CDR3 length, clone size, J gene, CDR3 DNA, CDR3 protein. A D gene is named only where the DNA matches it firmly. The listing skips clone size in some rows; elsewhere it reads once, few, many or a size class.

v_call: TRBV28; d_call: TRBD2; cdr3_length: 14; clone_size: .; j_call: TRBJ2-1; cdr3_nt: TGTGCCAGCAGTGCGGGGGAACTCTACAATGAGCAGTTCTTC; cdr3_aa: CASSAGELYNEQFF
v_call: TRBV28; d_call: TRBD2; cdr3_length: 15; clone_size: .; j_call: TRBJ2-7; cdr3_nt: TGTGCCAGCAGTCTCCCTAGCGGGGGGTCCTACGAGCAGTACTTC; cdr3_aa: CASSLPSGGSYEQYF
v_call: TRBV3-1/TRBV3-2; d_call: TRBD2; cdr3_length: 16; clone_size: once; j_call: TRBJ2-7; cdr3_nt: TGTGCCAGCAGCCTCTCCGGCGGGAGGGCCGCCTACGAGCAGTACTTC; cdr3_aa: CASSLSGGRAAYEQYF
v_call: TRBV7-9; d_call: .; cdr3_length: 12; clone_size: .; j_call: TRBJ1-4; cdr3_nt: TGTGCCAGCAGCTTACCGGACGAAAAACTGTTTTTT; cdr3_aa: CASSLPDEKLFF
v_call: TRBV10-3; d_call: .; cdr3_length: 14; clone_size: .; j_call: TRBJ2-3; cdr3_nt: TGTGCCATAGGACAGAGAATTACGACAGATACGCAGTATTTT; cdr3_aa: CAIGQRITTDTQYF
v_call: TRBV9; d_call: .; cdr3_length: 14; clone_size: .; j_call: TRBJ2-1; cdr3_nt: TGTGCCAGCAGCGTAACGGGAATTGGGGATGAGCAGTTCTTC; cdr3_aa: CASSVTGIGDEQFF
v_call: TRBV5-1; d_call: TRBD1; cdr3_length: 17; clone_size: few; j_call: TRBJ1-6; cdr3_nt: TGCGCCAGCAGCCTGGCGGGACAGGGGATTTATAATTCACCCCTCCACTTT; cdr3_aa: CASSLAGQGIYNSPLHF
v_call: TRBV4-3; d_call: .; cdr3_length: 16; clone_size: .; j_call: TRBJ2-5; cdr3_nt: TGCGCCAGCAGCCGGGCTCTAACAGGGATCTCAGAGACCCAGTACTTC; cdr3_aa: CASSRALTGISETQYF
v_call: TRBV19; d_call: .; cdr3_length: 19; clone_size: .; j_call: TRBJ1-2; cdr3_nt: TGTGCCAGTAGTATTCTGTCTTCGGACCTCCGAGGGGCTAACTATGGCTACACCTTC; cdr3_aa: CASSILSSDLRGANYGYTF
v_call: TRBV19; d_call: .; cdr3_length: 15; clone_size: once; j_call: TRBJ1-1; cdr3_nt: TGTGCCAGTAGTATCGCCACCCGAGGGAACACTGAAGCTTTCTTT; cdr3_aa: CASSIATRGNTEAFF
v_call: TRBV6-5; d_call: .; cdr3_length: 14; clone_size: .; j_call: TRBJ1-1; cdr3_nt: TGTGCCAGCAGTTACTCGAACCCCACCACTGAAGCTTTCTTT; cdr3_aa: CASSYSNPTTEAFF
v_call: TRBV15; d_call: .; cdr3_length: 16; clone_size: few; j_call: TRBJ2-6; cdr3_nt: TGTGCCACCAGCAACGAAGCAGGGTCTGGGGCCAACGTCCTGACTTTC; cdr3_aa: CATSNEAGSGANVLTF
v_call: TRBV30; d_call: .; cdr3_length: 13; clone_size: once; j_call: TRBJ1-5; cdr3_nt: TGTGCCTGGAGTGGAGAGGGCAATCAGCCCCAGCATTTT; cdr3_aa: CAWSGEGNQPQHF
v_call: TRBV7-3; d_call: TRBD2; cdr3_length: 18; clone_size: once; j_call: TRBJ2-6; cdr3_nt: TGTGCCAGCAGCCCCCCGGGGGGGTTTGGATCTGGGGCCAACGTCCTGACTTTC; cdr3_aa: CASSPPGGFGSGANVLTF
v_call: TRBV9; d_call: TRBD2; cdr3_length: 18; clone_size: .; j_call: TRBJ2-3; cdr3_nt: TGTGCCAGCAGCGTGGCTCCCAGCTTAGCGGGAGTAGGAAATACGCAGTATTTT; cdr3_aa: CASSVAPSLAGVGNTQYF
v_call: TRBV10-2; d_call: .; cdr3_length: 16; clone_size: few; j_call: TRBJ1-6; cdr3_nt: TGCGCCAGCAGTGAGTGGACCCAAGGGGATAATTCACCCCTCCACTTT; cdr3_aa: CASSEWTQGDNSPLHF
v_call: TRBV5-4; d_call: .; cdr3_length: 15; clone_size: .; j_call: TRBJ2-1; cdr3_nt: TGTGCCAGCAGTCTCGACGGGCCTTCCTACAATGAGCAGTTCTTC; cdr3_aa: CASSLDGPSYNEQFF